The 22 T cell receptor beta chains below were found in one sample sequenced in a study of regulatory T cells in long-lasting Graves disease. Time point here: persistent/refractory GD, antithyroid drugs over 5 years with positive TRAb. The TCR library was prepared using RNA isolated from PBMCs. In building TCR beta libraries, iRepertoire HTBI primers were used together with Arm-PCR of CDR3 regions. In TCRdb, the multiplex PCR reads were re-called with MiXCR into one record per CDR3 protein. The table has under 500,000 distinct CDR3 sequences, around 21% seen once. Material: peripheral blood mononuclear cells (PBMCs), obtained when the disease was refractory, from a patient treated with antithyroid drugs. The receptors here all came from a female donor with Graves disease.

With respect to this clonotype: A much larger clone lies one base from this, so it may be a read error. The chain is built from TRBV6-1 and TRBJ1-2, with TRBD1 as a possible D gene (5 bases). CDR3 size: 14 residues. In germline, CDR1 is MNHNS, CDR2 SASEGT. CDR3 sequence reads: CAGSETAGNYGYTF. As DNA, the CDR3 is TGTGCCGGCAGTGAAACAGCAGGGAACTATGGCTACACCTTC.

The genes are TRBV6-1 and TRBJ2-2, with D possibly being TRBD1 (6 bases). Germline-derived CDR1 and CDR2 are MNHNS and SASEGT. The ends were cut back, 5 bases at V and 1 base at J, with 17 bases in the middle. The CDR3 runs 17 residues. The CDR3 bases are TGTGCCAGCAGTCTCCACTTGGGGACACTGAACACCGGGGAGCTGTTTTTT. Amino acid sequence: CASSLHLGTLNTGELFF.

This clonotype was recorded many times. The J gene is TRBJ2-2, the V gene TRBV12-3 or TRBV12-4; TRBD2 might be the D (5 bases). The length of the CDR3 is 15 residues. The germline V and J ends were trimmed by 5 bases and 4 bases, with 14 bases remaining between them. In nucleotides, the CDR3 is TGTGCCAGCAGTGTTTCCACGGGGTCCACCGGGGAGCTGTTTTTT. It translates to CASSVSTGSTGELFF.

The V gene is TRBV6-5, the J gene TRBJ1-5; 7 bases agree with TRBD1. The ends lost 2 bases at V and 2 bases at J; junction bases unmatched: 3. Germline assignment: CDR1 MNHEY and CDR2 SVGAGI. The CDR3 spans 15 residues. This CDR3 reads CASSYGRGGNQPQHF. CDR3 nucleotides: TGTGCCAGCAGTTACGGCAGGGGGGGCAATCAGCCCCAGCATTTT.

V gene TRBV10-3 combines with J gene TRBJ1-2; 7 bases match TRBD1. CDR1 and CDR2 (germline): ENHRY, SYGVKD. The CDR3 covers 12 residues. V lost 7 bases and J lost 6; bases outside the gene matches: 5. CDR3 DNA: TGTGCCATCACCGAACAGGGGAATGGCTACACCTTC. It encodes CAITEQGNGYTF.

The rearrangement links TRBV10-3 to TRBJ1-1; D unresolved. Germline V lookup: CDR1 ENHRY, CDR2 SYGVKD. CDR3 length equals 14 residues. V was pared by 3 bases and J by 1 base, with 9 bases between. DNA for the CDR3: TGTGCCATCAGTGACAGGCTAGGGAACACTGAAGCTTTCTTT. This gives the protein CAISDRLGNTEAFF.

This clonotype was counted ten times or more. V gene TRBV6-1 combines with J gene TRBJ1-5; 9 nucleotides agree with TRBD1. The CDR3 length is 17 residues. Germline assignment: CDR1 MNHNS and CDR2 SASEGT. Trimming at V came to 7 bases and at J to 7 bases, leaving 17 bases not matched to a gene. CDR3 sequence reads: CASTNAGTGLIDQPQHF. In nucleotides, the CDR3 is TGTGCCAGCACTAACGCCGGGACAGGGTTGATAGACCAGCCCCAGCATTTT.

The rearrangement uses TRBV4-1 and TRBJ2-7; 12 bases fit TRBD1. Germline CDR1 reads MGHRA; CDR2 reads YSYEKL. CDR3 length equals 15 residues. With 2 bases clipped from V and 9 bases from J, the junction kept 8 bases outside the gene matches. As DNA, the CDR3 is TGCGCCAGCAGCCAACCCGGGACAGGGGGCCCGGGGCAGTACTTC. Protein: CASSQPGTGGPGQYF.

This clonotype was detected a few times. DNA for the CDR3: TGTGCCAGCAGTCAGGGAGCAGCGCGGGCTAATGAGCAGTTCTTC. Protein: CASSQGAARANEQFF. V gene TRBV27 combines with J gene TRBJ2-1, with D tentatively TRBD1 or TRBD2 (5 bases each). V was trimmed by 5 bases and J by 7 bases, leaving 18 bases between them. The CDR3 is made up of 15 amino acids. Germline CDR1 MNHEY, CDR2 SMNVEV (reference sequence).

V usage is TRBV7-2 and J usage is TRBJ1-1; no clear D gene. The CDR3 runs to 15 residues. Germline-derived CDR1 and CDR2 are SGHTA and FQGNSA. V lost 1 base to trimming and J lost 4 bases, with 13 bases between them. The CDR3 region is CASSLVGILSTEAFF. The CDR3 bases are TGTGCCAGCAGCTTAGTCGGAATATTGAGCACTGAAGCTTTCTTT.

The V call is TRBV6-5, the J call TRBJ2-5; 14 bases are shared with TRBD2. The CDR3 is made up of 18 amino acids. With V trimmed by 2 bases and J by 0 bases, 5 bases remained unmatched. CDR1 MNHEY and CDR2 SVGAGI come from the germline V gene. The DNA of the CDR3 is TGTGCCAGCAGTTACCCACCGGGACTAGCGGGGGACCAAGAGACCCAGTACTTC. It specifies CASSYPPGLAGDQETQYF.

There are a few counts of this clonotype. J is TRBJ2-5 and V is TRBV30; 7 nucleotides match TRBD2. Germline lookup yields CDR1 GTSNPN and CDR2 SVGIG (reference sequence). CDR3 length: 18 residues. Trimming at V came to 5 bases and at J to 1 base, leaving 19 bases not matched to a gene. The chain's CDR3 is CAWGSKASALAAQETQYF. CDR3 nucleotide sequence: TGTGCCTGGGGATCTAAAGCGTCGGCTCTAGCGGCCCAAGAGACCCAGTACTTC. The full variable domain, in which reference TRBV30 and TRBJ2-5 provide the parts outside the CDR3, is SQTIHQWPATLVQPVGSPLSLECTVEGTSNPNLYWYRQAAGRGLQLLFYSVGIGQISSEVPQNLSASRPQDRQFILSSKKLLLSDSGFYLCAWGSKASALAAQETQYFGPGTRLLVL.

In this sample, this clonotype turned up many times. The chain joins TRBV28 to TRBJ1-1; perhaps TRBD1 as D (6 bases). The V end was cut by 1 base, the J end by 4 bases, with 10 bases between. CDR1 and CDR2 from the germline V gene are MDHEN and SYDVKM. The CDR3 runs 14 residues. This chain's CDR3 is CASSLSGGPTEAFF. CDR3 DNA: TGTGCCAGCAGTTTATCCGGGGGCCCCACTGAAGCTTTCTTT.

The V call is TRBV29-1, the J call TRBJ2-7; 8 bases are a match to TRBD2. The CDR3 sequence is 13 residues long. Germline V gene lookup returns CDR1 SQVTM and CDR2 ANQGSEA. V was pared by 5 bases and J by 5 bases, with 8 bases of the junction left unmatched. CDR3 nucleotide sequence: TGCAGCGTTAATGCGGGAGGCAACGACGAGCAGTACTTC. Its translation: CSVNAGGNDEQYF.

This clonotype was observed many times. The J gene is TRBJ2-5, the V gene TRBV7-8; 8 bases match TRBD2. The V segment lost 0 bases and the J segment 4 bases; nucleotides outside the gene matches: 4. The CDR3 sequence is 15 residues long. The germline CDR1 and CDR2 sequences are SGHVS and FQNEAQ. This CDR3 reads CASSLAGLASETQYF. Here the CDR3 DNA reads TGTGCCAGCAGCTTAGCCGGACTAGCTTCAGAGACCCAGTACTTC.

This clonotype showed up many times. The chain has TRBV27 and TRBJ2-7; a weak D match, TRBD1 (6 bases). The germline V and J ends were trimmed by 6 bases and 2 bases, with 17 bases remaining between them. The CDR3 runs to 15 residues. CDR1 and CDR2 (germline): MNHEY, SMNVEV (reference sequence). The DNA of the CDR3 is TGTGCCAGCAGCGGGGACACCTCGGCTACCTACGAGCAGTACTTC. The encoded protein is CASSGDTSATYEQYF.

V gene TRBV27 combines with J gene TRBJ2-5, with D unresolved. The J call may be incorrect, as the DNA end agrees better with TRBJ2-1. The CDR3 runs 16 residues. Germline assignment: CDR1 MNHEY and CDR2 SMNVEV (reference sequence). The CDR3 here is CASSPILVGRYNEQFF. The CDR3 coding sequence is TGTGCCAGCAGTCCAATCCTCGTAGGGCGATACAATGAGCAGTTCTTC.

This clonotype has a count of ten or more. The chain carries TRBV30 and TRBJ2-5, with TRBD2 identical over 8 bases. V lost 1 base to trimming and J lost 5 bases; unmatched junction nucleotides: 3. The CDR3 is 13 residues long. Per germline, CDR1 GTSNPN and CDR2 SVGIG (reference sequence). The CDR3 nucleotides are TGTGCCTGGAGTGCCAGCGGGAGTGAGACCCAGTACTTC. Translation gives CAWSASGSETQYF.

The chain combines TRBV5-1 with TRBJ1-4, with D possibly matching TRBD1 (6 bases). Trimming stripped 0 bases from V and 3 bases from J, with 15 bases between. This CDR3 region has 17 residues. In germline, CDR1 is SGHRS, CDR2 YFSETQ. The CDR3 region is CASSLAAGGGSNEKLFF. DNA for the CDR3: TGCGCCAGCAGCTTGGCCGCTGGGGGCGGCTCTAATGAAAAACTGTTTTTT.

CDR3 in DNA: TGTGCCAGCAGCTCCCCCCGGGGACTAGGGTCCTACGAGCAGTACTTC. This codes for CASSSPRGLGSYEQYF. The chain couples TRBV11-2 to TRBJ2-7, with 8 bases aligning to TRBD2. Looked up from germline, CDR1 is SGHAT and CDR2 is FQNNGV. V shed 4 bases, J shed 1 base, and the junction held 9 bases outside the gene matches. The CDR3 spans 16 residues.

The V and J genes are TRBV20-1 and TRBJ2-6, with D unclear. CDR1 and CDR2 (germline): DFQATT, SNEGSKA (reference sequence). V was trimmed by 1 base and J by 2 bases, leaving 6 bases between them. The length of the CDR3 is 14 residues. CDR3 amino acids: CSARVQAGANVLTF. DNA for the CDR3: TGCAGTGCTAGAGTCCAGGCTGGGGCCAACGTCCTGACTTTC.

The chain recombines TRBV18 with TRBJ1-5, with 8 bases fitting TRBD1. This CDR3 comprises 18 residues. J gave up 2 bases and V 2 bases, and 11 bases lay outside the gene matches. Germline CDR1 reads KGHSH; CDR2 reads LQKENI. The CDR3 DNA is TGTGCCAGCTCACCAGACAGGGGCCCTGGGGATGGCAATCAGCCCCAGCATTTT. It translates to CASSPDRGPGDGNQPQHF.